The clone carrying this T cell receptor beta chain was seen more than once but under ten times. The CDR3 is 12 amino acids. V was pared by 4 bases and J by 5 bases, with 9 bases between. Germline V lookup: CDR1 SGHNT, CDR2 YYREEE (reference sequence). This record comes from a study of cytomegalovirus exposure and HLA in healthy donors. 13 Jbeta primers and 60 Vbeta primers were used for the PCR. The protocol was immunoSEQ multiplex PCR, while the TCRdb copy is restricted to in-frame clones and leaves out a portion. Of about 150,000 clones in the sample, 80% were seen once. This sequence joins TRBV5-4 and TRBJ1-2; possibly TRBD1 for D (6 bases). The sample taken for sequencing was PBMCs. This receptor was taken from a woman aged 40 to 50 in good health and CMV-seronegative. The CDR3 loop is CASSPGQYGYTF. The CDR3 DNA reads TGTGCCAGCAGCCCCGGACAGTATGGCTACACCTTC.